A single sample is the source of the 29 T cell receptor beta chains below, sequenced in a study of shared clonotypes between healthy human individuals. Some clones are missing from TCRdb's copy, which holds only in-frame ones; the method was immunoSEQ multiplex PCR. The table includes over 950,000 clones, approximately 80% detected once. Source material: memory CD4+ T cells from PBMCs. Subset of the sample: CD45RA-negative fraction. The origin of the receptors is a young man in good health. Some clones in this sample may be carry-over from other donors' samples.

The chain employs TRBV11-2 and TRBJ2-1, with 12 bases fitting TRBD2. The junction had 9 bases not matched to a gene; V was cut back by 3 bases and J by 6 bases. The germline CDR1 and CDR2 sequences are SGHAT and FQNNGV. The CDR3 is made up of 17 amino acids. The CDR3 region is CASSFYHTSGRPNEQFF. The CDR3 DNA sequence: TGTGCCAGCAGCTTCTACCATACTAGCGGGAGGCCCAATGAGCAGTTCTTC.

The chain recombines TRBV14 with TRBJ1-1; D gene uncertain. The ends were cut back, 1 base at V and 1 base at J, with 10 bases in the middle. The CDR3 contains 15 residues. The germline gives CDR1 SGHDN, CDR2 FVKESK. The chain's CDR3 is CASSQVAQRNTEAFF. Written as DNA, the CDR3 is TGTGCCAGCAGCCAAGTCGCGCAGAGGAACACTGAAGCTTTCTTT.

This clone occurred a few times. Other DNA sequences of this sample code for an identical CDR3. The chain combines TRBV13 with TRBJ2-3; 13 bases align to TRBD2. CDR1 and CDR2 from the germline V gene are PRHDT and FYEKMQ (reference sequence). CDR3 length: 17 amino acids. Germline trimming cut 0 bases from V and 0 bases from J; bases unmatched to any gene: 0. DNA of the CDR3: TGTGCCAGCAGCTTAGGACTAGCGGGAGGGAGCACAGATACGCAGTATTTT. It codes for CASSLGLAGGSTDTQYF.

The rearrangement uses TRBV30 and TRBJ1-6; D is undetermined. Trimming shortened V by 3 bases and J by 2 bases, and 5 bases separated the two germline ends. The germline CDR1 and CDR2 sequences are GTSNPN and SVGIG (reference sequence). This CDR3 has 13 residues. CDR3 sequence reads: CAWSGAYNSPLHF. CDR3 in DNA: TGTGCCTGGAGCGGGGCCTATAATTCACCCCTCCACTTT.

The chain combines TRBV27 with TRBJ2-7; 8 bases agree with TRBD1. The ends lost 6 bases at V and 4 bases at J; junction bases unmatched: 5. The CDR3 totals 13 residues. Germline CDR1 MNHEY, CDR2 SMNVEV (reference sequence). The CDR3 DNA sequence: TGTGCCAGCAGCCCGGACAGGGAGTACGAGCAGTACTTC. It is translated as CASSPDREYEQYF.

This chain links TRBV5-1 with TRBJ2-3; D gene unclear. The V gene lost 0 bases and the J gene lost 0 bases, with 5 bases spanning the gap. The CDR3 sequence is 14 residues long. CDR1 and CDR2 from the germline V gene are SGHRS and YFSETQ. CDR3 DNA sequence: TGCGCCAGCAGCTTGGATGAAAGCACAGATACGCAGTATTTT. As protein: CASSLDESTDTQYF.

About this clone: The junction departs from the called germline gene at one end, perhaps through a read error. Here the CDR3 DNA reads TGTGCCAGCAGCCCAACCATGACAGGGGGCTTTTCTGGAAACATCATATATTTT. Amino acid sequence: CASSPTMTGGFSGNIIYF. V is TRBV5-6 and J is TRBJ1-3; 10 bases align to TRBD1. This CDR3 has 18 amino acids. The germline V gene encodes CDR1 SGHDT and CDR2 YYEEEE. Full variable domain (remainder filled in from reference TRBV5-6 and TRBJ1-3): DAGVTQSPTHLIKTRGQQVTLRCSPKSGHDTVSWYQQALGQGPQFIFQYYEEEERQRGNFPDRFSGHQFPNYSSELNVNALLLGDSALYLCASSPTMTGGFSGNIIYFGEGSWLTVV.

This sequence joins TRBV6-6 and TRBJ2-7; 7 nucleotides match TRBD2. Germline assignment: CDR1 MNHNY and CDR2 SVGAGI (reference sequence). The CDR3 covers 13 residues. V trimming: 6 bases; J trimming: 5 bases; junction bases outside the gene matches: 7. CDR3 in DNA: TGTGCCAGCAGCGCCCTGGGGGGGGACGAGCAGTACTTC. It yields the protein CASSALGGDEQYF.

The chain uses TRBV18 and TRBJ1-1; D perhaps matches TRBD1 (6 bases). The CDR3 runs to 13 residues. V lost 5 bases, J lost 1 base, and 8 bases lay in between. The V gene's germline CDR1 is KGHSH and CDR2 LQKENI. This CDR3 reads CASSKGQNTEAFF. CDR3 sequence (DNA): TGTGCCAGCTCAAAGGGACAGAACACTGAAGCTTTCTTT.

The gene calls are TRBV18 and TRBJ1-2, with D perhaps TRBD1 (5 bases). Germline V lookup: CDR1 KGHSH, CDR2 LQKENI. The CDR3 covers 16 residues. The germline V and J ends were trimmed by 3 bases and 2 bases, with 16 bases remaining between them. The CDR3 region is CASSPGGTLFNYGYTF. The CDR3 DNA reads TGTGCCAGCTCACCCGGGGGAACTTTATTCAACTATGGCTACACCTTC.

The genes are TRBV6-6 and TRBJ1-1, with TRBD1 as a possible D gene (6 bases). CDR3 length equals 14 residues. V dropped 2 bases and J dropped 5 bases, with 12 bases sitting between them. Germline CDR1 is MNHNY and CDR2 is SVGAGI (reference sequence). CDR3 in DNA: TGTGCCAGCAGTTACACCTCAGGGGTAACTGAAGCTTTCTTT. Protein sequence: CASSYTSGVTEAFF.

This clone was found a few times. The chain is built from TRBV5-1 and TRBJ2-5; 8 nucleotides line up with TRBD2. The CDR3 sequence is 16 residues long. Losses at the gene ends were 0 bases for V and 4 bases for J; bases not matched to a gene: 8. Germline assignment: CDR1 SGHRS and CDR2 YFSETQ. Here the CDR3 reads CASSLGGRLGAETQYF. The CDR3 region has the DNA TGCGCCAGCAGCTTGGGCGGGAGGCTGGGGGCAGAGACCCAGTACTTC.

V usage is TRBV7-7 and J usage is TRBJ2-5; 7 positions match TRBD1. The V gene's germline CDR1 is SSHAT and CDR2 FNYEAQ (reference sequence). The CDR3 has 13 residues. V was pared by 5 bases and J by 5 bases, with 5 bases of the junction left unmatched. For the CDR3, the DNA is TGTGCCAGCAGCCAGGGGGTAGTGGAGACCCAGTACTTC. Translating gives CASSQGVVETQYF.

V is TRBV28 and J is TRBJ2-7, with 10 bases fitting TRBD1. Germline V lookup: CDR1 MDHEN, CDR2 SYDVKM. This CDR3 has 15 amino acids. After removal of 5 bases from V and 5 bases from J, the junction contained 9 bases not matched to a gene. In DNA, the CDR3 is TGTGCCAGCAGTCCCACCGGGACAGGGGTCCACGAGCAGTACTTC. Amino acid sequence: CASSPTGTGVHEQYF. The whole variable domain, filled in from reference TRBV28 and TRBJ2-7, reads DVKVTQSSRYLVKRTGEKVFLECVQDMDHENMFWYRQDPGLGLRLIYFSYDVKMKEKGDIPEGYSVSREKKERFSLILESASTNQTSMYLCASSPTGTGVHEQYFGPGTRLTVT.

J is TRBJ2-1 and V is TRBV19; 8 nucleotides line up with TRBD2. Germline loops: CDR1 LNHDA, CDR2 SQIVND (reference sequence). The V and J ends lost 3 bases and 8 bases, in that order; junction bases with no gene match: 9. The CDR3 sequence is 15 residues long. Here the CDR3 reads CASSILGTRSDEQFF. CDR3 DNA: TGTGCCAGTAGTATTCTCGGGACTAGGAGTGATGAGCAGTTCTTC.

The CDR3 DNA follows: TGCGCCAGCAGCTCTGACTCCTACACCGGGGAGCTGTTTTTT. It codes for CASSSDSYTGELFF. V usage is TRBV5-1 and J usage is TRBJ2-2; D not certain. The V gene lost 3 bases and the J gene lost 3 bases, with 9 bases spanning the gap. The CDR3 is made up of 14 amino acids. The germline CDR1 and CDR2 sequences are SGHRS and YFSETQ.

DNA of the CDR3: TGTGCCAGCAGCTTAACGACAGAAGGCGAGCAGTACTTC. Encoded protein: CASSLTTEGEQYF. This chain connects TRBV7-3 to TRBJ2-7; possible D gene TRBD1, 5 bases. V gave up 0 bases and J gave up 6 bases, with 9 bases separating them. CDR3 size: 13 residues. Germline CDR1 and CDR2: SGHTA and FQGTGA. Looking up the rest from reference TRBV7-3 and TRBJ2-7 gives the full variable domain: GAGVSQTPSNKVTEKGKYVELRCDPISGHTALYWYRQSLGQGPEFLIYFQGTGAADDSGLPNDRFFAVRPEGSVSTLKIQRTERGDSAVYLCASSLTTEGEQYFGPGTRLTVT.

Details on this clone: Different DNA sequences within this sample yield the same CDR3. This rearrangement joins TRBV5-1 to TRBJ1-1; D gene ambiguous. V dropped 0 bases and J dropped 6 bases, with 6 bases sitting between them. The CDR3 runs 12 residues. Germline V gene lookup returns CDR1 SGHRS and CDR2 YFSETQ. CDR3 residues: CASSLVGSEAFF. In DNA form, the CDR3 reads TGCGCCAGCAGCTTGGTAGGGTCTGAAGCTTTCTTT. The whole variable domain, filled in from reference TRBV5-1 and TRBJ1-1, reads KAGVTQTPRYLIKTRGQQVTLSCSPISGHRSVSWYQQTPGQGLQFLFEYFSETQRNKGNFPGRFSGRQFSNSRSEMNVSTLELGDSALYLCASSLVGSEAFFGQGTRLTVV.

This chain joins TRBV5-1 and TRBJ2-1; no definite D call. Trimming took 3 bases from V and 0 from J, leaving 7 bases between them. The CDR3 is made up of 14 amino acids. CDR1 SGHRS and CDR2 YFSETQ come from the germline V gene. CDR3 coding DNA: TGCGCCAGCAGCTGGCCGCGCTCCTACAATGAGCAGTTCTTC. Amino acids: CASSWPRSYNEQFF.

The chain recombines TRBV7-8 with TRBJ2-7; possibly TRBD2 for D (6 bases). The V and J ends lost 5 bases and 3 bases respectively, with 11 bases between them. Germline CDR1 SGHVS, CDR2 FQNEAQ. The CDR3 totals 13 residues. The CDR3: CASSLVGGYEQYF. CDR3 sequence (DNA): TGTGCCAGCAGCCTTGTGGGGGGCTACGAGCAGTACTTC.

For the CDR3, the DNA is TGTGCCAGCAGCTTATGGACGGACCACAACTATGGCTACACCTTC. Protein product: CASSLWTDHNYGYTF. The rearrangement links TRBV7-9 to TRBJ1-2, with no clear D. The V and J ends lost 2 bases and 2 bases respectively, with 12 bases between them. Germline CDR1 reads SEHNR; CDR2 reads FQNEAQ (reference sequence). The CDR3 has 15 residues.

With respect to this clone: This may stem from a read error, because a much larger clone lies one nucleotide away. This chain's CDR3 is CAWSAGHTGELFF. The CDR3 nucleotides read TGTGCCTGGAGTGCAGGGCACACCGGGGAGCTGTTTTTT. The rearrangement links TRBV30 to TRBJ2-2; a possible D gene is TRBD1 (5 bases). Germline-derived CDR1 and CDR2 are GTSNPN and SVGIG (reference sequence). The CDR3 consists of 13 residues. V was pared by 1 base and J by 3 bases, with 6 bases between. Drawing the rest from reference TRBV30 and TRBJ2-2, the complete variable domain is SQTIHQWPATLVQPVGSPLSLECTVEGTSNPNLYWYRQAAGRGLQLLFYSVGIGQISSEVPQNLSASRPQDRQFILSSKKLLLSDSGFYLCAWSAGHTGELFFGEGSRLTVL.

This clone is a singleton in its sample. The sample contains more than one DNA sequence encoding this CDR3. The chain recombines TRBV5-8 with TRBJ1-2; D uncertain. The CDR3 totals 12 residues. Germline lookup yields CDR1 SGHTS and CDR2 YDEGEE. V lost 0 bases to trimming and J lost 8 bases, with 8 bases between them. The CDR3 reads CASSLGPAGYTF. The CDR3 DNA is TGTGCCAGCAGCTTGGGTCCAGCCGGCTACACCTTC.

V usage is TRBV28 and J usage is TRBJ2-5, with D perhaps given as TRBD1 or TRBD2 (5 bases each). Germline V lookup: CDR1 MDHEN, CDR2 SYDVKM. The CDR3 consists of 14 residues. Trimming stripped 6 bases from V and 1 base from J, with 12 bases between. CDR3 nucleotide sequence: TGTGCCAGCAGAGGCCCCGGGGCCCAAGAGACCCAGTACTTC. This codes for CASRGPGAQETQYF.

The rearrangement uses TRBV7-9 and TRBJ2-1; D not certain. Trimming shortened V by 3 bases and J by 0 bases, and 6 bases separated the two germline ends. Germline V CDR1 and CDR2: SEHNR, FQNEAQ (reference sequence). The CDR3 consists of 14 residues. The CDR3 here is CASSFPGSYNEQFF. DNA for the CDR3: TGTGCCAGCAGCTTTCCGGGCTCCTACAATGAGCAGTTCTTC. The entire variable domain, with the rest obtained from reference TRBV7-9 and TRBJ2-1, is as follows: DTGVSQNPRHKITKRGQNVTFRCDPISEHNRLYWYRQTLGQGPEFLTYFQNEAQLEKSRLLSDRFSAERPKGSFSTLEIQRTEQGDSAMYLCASSFPGSYNEQFFGPGTRLTVL.

The chain links TRBV28 to TRBJ1-1; a possible D gene is TRBD1 (5 bases). CDR1 is MDHEN and CDR2 is SYDVKM in the germline V gene. This CDR3 contains 15 residues. With 5 bases removed from V and 4 bases from J, the gap between germline ends came to 17 bases. CDR3 amino acids: CASSGRVASGTEAFF. CDR3 sequence (DNA): TGTGCCAGCAGTGGCAGGGTCGCTTCGGGCACTGAAGCTTTCTTT.

The chain is built from TRBV28 and TRBJ1-2; 8 nucleotides agree with TRBD1. V was pared by 6 bases and J by 2 bases, with 8 bases of the junction left unmatched. Germline assignment: CDR1 MDHEN and CDR2 SYDVKM. The CDR3 has 15 amino acids. CDR3 loop: CASSLSDRENYGYTF. CDR3 bases: TGTGCCAGCAGCCTCTCGGACAGGGAAAACTATGGCTACACCTTC.

The rearrangement joins TRBV27 to TRBJ2-7; D possibly corresponds to TRBD2 (5 bases). The CDR3 runs to 15 residues. V lost 2 bases, J lost 2 bases, and 13 bases lay in between. The germline gives CDR1 MNHEY, CDR2 SMNVEV (reference sequence). The CDR3: CASSLRWELTYEQYF. CDR3 nucleotide sequence: TGTGCCAGCAGTTTAAGGTGGGAGCTGACCTACGAGCAGTACTTC.

This clone was seen more than once but under ten times. The chain recombines TRBV7-2 with TRBJ1-5, with TRBD1 as a possible D gene (6 bases). Germline CDR1 is SGHTA and CDR2 is FQGNSA. The CDR3 is made up of 13 amino acids. Trimming took off 4 bases at V and 9 bases at J, with 13 bases between the two ends. CDR3 coding DNA: TGTGCCAGCAGCTATAGACAGGCCGCGCCCCAGCATTTT. Translating gives CASSYRQAAPQHF.